This T cell receptor (beta chain) was identified during a study of monozygotic twins with cystic fibrosis (dated by TCRdb to the early 2020s). For context, the study as a whole: Three micrograms of fragmented DNA went through around 14 PCR cycles to produce barcoded libraries. Twins were ranked among around 990 cohort participants for weight-for-height and FEVPerc (FEV1 disease centile) on the day of blood sampling. To assess genetic influence on V and J gene usage, the study compared TCR beta repertoires within and across 16 monozygotic twin pairs with cystic fibrosis. Made up mostly of children and adolescents, the cohort included ten female and six male twin pairs ranging in age from about 2.0 to 36.4 years, with a median of roughly 9 years. Data for three of the twin pairs had been reported previously in another context. Findings and caveats that apply to the study as a whole: Monozygotic CF twin pairs shared significantly more nucleotide-identical clonotypes within each pair than unrelated CF individuals shared with one another (P = 0.000026, Mann-Whitney). No association turned up between shared CDR3 numbers and age, concordance or disease severity, and the cohort was small. Simpson clonality was found to be generally low (median approximately 0.0086), suggesting a naive-dominated repertoire, although higher clonality was observed in the most severely affected patients. The greatest similarity to the co-twin was observed for V gene usage in 13 of 16 pairs and for J usage in 8 of 16 pairs, which suggested genetic constraints.

In the case of this clone: Its binding antigen is unknown. No much larger clone exists at a distance of one base, and base qualities are not known.

The twin pairs came from the European Cystic Fibrosis Twin and Sibling Study Cohort, which recruited patients from more than 150 CF clinics across 14 European countries. Both zygosity and CFTR genotype were checked in-house, and zygosity was tested with multiplex PCR across nine short tandem repeat loci. Peripheral blood was taken from each twin, and clinical parameters were recorded on the day of blood sampling. Genomic DNA was isolated from peripheral blood cells with phenol/chloroform and kept in TE buffer at 4 degrees C. Compared with germline, V lacks 5 bases and J lacks 1 base; bases without a gene match: 6. Per the germline V gene (reference sequence), MNHEY is the CDR1 and SMNVEV is the CDR2. Taken from cysteine to phenylalanine, the CDR3 has 15 residues. The entry retains the CDR3 DNA only, 45 bases that are in frame from base 1. TCR beta CDR3 regions were amplified by multiplex PCR with the immunoSEQ immune profiling system according to the manufacturer's instructions. Sequencing was performed on an Illumina NextSeq system. On the authors' methods: The immunoSEQ Analyzer platform handled processing of the sequence data, and clonality was calculated by taking the square root of Simpson's index of productive rearrangements. V and J usage similarity was measured by Jensen-Shannon distance, and CDR3 generation probabilities were computed with OLGA. The immuneACCESS database (August 2020) and VDJdb (December 2020) were searched for shared CDR3 sequences. Sourced from immuneACCESS, this table was stored by TCRdb with only in-frame sequences that have V and J called. A share of the clones is absent; for the studies checked, an unresolved V gene accounts for under half, and the remainder has no known explanation. That table supplies the V and J calls and clone size; D and trimming were determined from the DNA. Within this sample are more than 11,000 clones, with 80% to 90% of them counted one time only. Of the sample, 0.65% to 0.9% falls within the top ten clones.

This receptor was obtained from a boy aged 5-17 years with cystic fibrosis. In this chain, TRBV27 is recombined with TRBJ1-1; 8 bases in the middle match TRBD1. Sequenced material: blood. CDR3 reads: CASSDRGLWNTEAFF. Here is the DNA: TGTGCCAGCAGTGACAGGGGCCTATGGAACACTGAAGCTTTCTTT.